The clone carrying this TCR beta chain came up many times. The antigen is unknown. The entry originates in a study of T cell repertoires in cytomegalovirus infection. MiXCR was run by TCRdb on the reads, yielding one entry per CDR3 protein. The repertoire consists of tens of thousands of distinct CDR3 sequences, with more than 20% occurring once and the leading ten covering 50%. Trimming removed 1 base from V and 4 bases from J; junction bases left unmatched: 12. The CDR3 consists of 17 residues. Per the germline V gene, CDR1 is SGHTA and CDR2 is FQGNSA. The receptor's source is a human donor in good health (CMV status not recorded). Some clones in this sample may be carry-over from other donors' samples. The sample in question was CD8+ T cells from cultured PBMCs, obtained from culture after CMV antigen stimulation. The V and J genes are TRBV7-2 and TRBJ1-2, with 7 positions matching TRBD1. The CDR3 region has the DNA TGTGCCAGCAGCTTAGTCGTACGAGACAGGGAAAGCTATGGCTACACCTTC. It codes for CASSLVVRDRESYGYTF.